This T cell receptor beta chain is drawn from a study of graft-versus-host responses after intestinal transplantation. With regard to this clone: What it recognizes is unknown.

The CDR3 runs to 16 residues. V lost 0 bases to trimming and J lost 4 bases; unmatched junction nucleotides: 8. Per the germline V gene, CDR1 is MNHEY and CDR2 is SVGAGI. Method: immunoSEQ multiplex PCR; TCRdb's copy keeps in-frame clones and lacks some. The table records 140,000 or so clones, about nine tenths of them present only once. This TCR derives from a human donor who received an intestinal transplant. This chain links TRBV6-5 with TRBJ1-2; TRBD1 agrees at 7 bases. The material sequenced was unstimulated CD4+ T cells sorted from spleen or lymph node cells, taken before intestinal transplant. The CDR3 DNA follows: TGTGCCAGCAGTTACTCGAAGGCAGGGGGGGTCTATGGCTACACCTTC. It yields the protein CASSYSKAGGVYGYTF.